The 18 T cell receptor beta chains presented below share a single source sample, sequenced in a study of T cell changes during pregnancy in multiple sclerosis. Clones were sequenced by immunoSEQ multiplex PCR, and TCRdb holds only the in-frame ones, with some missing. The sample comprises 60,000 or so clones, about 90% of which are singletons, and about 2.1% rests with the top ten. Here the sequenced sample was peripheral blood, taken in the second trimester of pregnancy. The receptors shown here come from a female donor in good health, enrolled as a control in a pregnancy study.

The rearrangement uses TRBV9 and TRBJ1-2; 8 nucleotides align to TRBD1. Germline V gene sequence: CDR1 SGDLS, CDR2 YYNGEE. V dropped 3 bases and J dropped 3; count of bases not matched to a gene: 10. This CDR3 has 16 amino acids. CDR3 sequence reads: CASSASRQGTYYGYTF. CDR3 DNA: TGTGCCAGCAGCGCCAGTCGACAGGGGACCTACTATGGCTACACCTTC.

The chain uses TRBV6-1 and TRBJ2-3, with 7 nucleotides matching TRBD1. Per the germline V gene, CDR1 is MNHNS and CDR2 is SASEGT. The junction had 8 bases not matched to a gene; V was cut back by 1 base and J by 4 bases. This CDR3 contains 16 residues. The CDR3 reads CASSEVKGAGADTQYF. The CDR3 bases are TGTGCCAGCAGTGAAGTGAAGGGGGCCGGGGCAGATACGCAGTATTTT.

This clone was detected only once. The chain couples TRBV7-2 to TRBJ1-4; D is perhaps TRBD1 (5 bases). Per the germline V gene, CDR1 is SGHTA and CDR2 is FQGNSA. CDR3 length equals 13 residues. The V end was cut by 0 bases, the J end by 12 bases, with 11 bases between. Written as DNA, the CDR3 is TGTGCCAGCAGCTTAGCCCCGGAGGGGCAACTGTTTTTT. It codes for CASSLAPEGQLFF.

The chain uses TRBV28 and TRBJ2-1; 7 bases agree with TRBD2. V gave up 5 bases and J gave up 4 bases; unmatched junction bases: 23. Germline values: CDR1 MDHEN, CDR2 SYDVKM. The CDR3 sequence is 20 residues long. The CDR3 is CASSKGLGQGGRPGYNEQFF. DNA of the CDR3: TGTGCCAGCAGTAAGGGGCTTGGGCAGGGCGGGAGACCTGGATACAATGAGCAGTTCTTC.

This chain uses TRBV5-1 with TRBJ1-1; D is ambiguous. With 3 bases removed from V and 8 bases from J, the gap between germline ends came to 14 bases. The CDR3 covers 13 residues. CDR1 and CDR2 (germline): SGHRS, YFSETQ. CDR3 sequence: CASSSSPGVEAFF. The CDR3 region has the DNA TGCGCCAGCAGCTCGTCACCGGGAGTAGAAGCTTTCTTT.

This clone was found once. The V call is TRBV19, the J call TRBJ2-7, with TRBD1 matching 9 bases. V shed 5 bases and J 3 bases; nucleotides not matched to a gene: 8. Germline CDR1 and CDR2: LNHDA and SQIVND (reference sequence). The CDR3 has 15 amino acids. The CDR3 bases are TGTGCCAGTAGTCTATCCGGGACAGGGAACTACGAGCAGTACTTC. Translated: CASSLSGTGNYEQYF.

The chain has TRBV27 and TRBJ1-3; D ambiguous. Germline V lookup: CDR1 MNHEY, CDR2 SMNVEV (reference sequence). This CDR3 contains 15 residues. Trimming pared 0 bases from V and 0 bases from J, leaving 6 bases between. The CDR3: CASSLSATSGNTIYF. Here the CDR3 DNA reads TGTGCCAGCAGTTTATCAGCCACCTCTGGAAACACCATATATTTT.

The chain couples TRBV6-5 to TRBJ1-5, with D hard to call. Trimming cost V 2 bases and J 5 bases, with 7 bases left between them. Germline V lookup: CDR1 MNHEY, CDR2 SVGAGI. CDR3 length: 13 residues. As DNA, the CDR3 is TGTGCCAGCAGTTACGCGGCTTATCAGCCCCAGCATTTT. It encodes CASSYAAYQPQHF.

The CDR3 DNA sequence: TGTGCCAGCAGCTTTAACCGGGACAGGGGAGTTGTTGAGCAGTTCTTC. It codes for CASSFNRDRGVVEQFF. The chain joins TRBV11-1 to TRBJ2-1, with 10 nucleotides matching TRBD1. The junction had 11 bases not matched to a gene; V was cut back by 3 bases and J by 9 bases. The CDR3 loop spans 16 amino acids. Germline V gene sequence: CDR1 SGHAT, CDR2 FQDESV (reference sequence). The whole variable domain, remainder taken from reference TRBV11-1 and TRBJ2-1, is EAEVAQSPRYKITEKSQAVAFWCDPISGHATLYWYRQILGQGPELLVQFQDESVVDDSQLPKDRFSAERLKGVDSTLKIQPAELGDSAMYLCASSFNRDRGVVEQFFGPGTRLTVL.

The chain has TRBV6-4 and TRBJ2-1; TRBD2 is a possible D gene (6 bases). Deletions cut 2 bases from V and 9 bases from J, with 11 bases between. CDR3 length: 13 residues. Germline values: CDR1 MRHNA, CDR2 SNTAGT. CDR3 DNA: TGTGCCAGCAGTGACAGGGCCGGGGGTGAGCAGTTCTTC. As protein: CASSDRAGGEQFF.

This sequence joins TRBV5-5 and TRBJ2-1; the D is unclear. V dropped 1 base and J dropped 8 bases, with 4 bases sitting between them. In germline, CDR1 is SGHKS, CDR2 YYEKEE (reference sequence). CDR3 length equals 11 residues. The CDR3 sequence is CASSLIYEQFF. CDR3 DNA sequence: TGTGCCAGCAGCTTGATATATGAGCAGTTCTTC.

The CDR3 DNA sequence: TGTGCCAGCAGCTTTTTGGGACTAGCGGGAGACGAGCAGTACTTC. This encodes CASSFLGLAGDEQYF. The chain carries TRBV11-2 and TRBJ2-7, with TRBD2 matching 14 bases. The V gene's germline CDR1 is SGHAT and CDR2 FQNNGV. CDR3 size: 15 residues. V lost 3 bases, J lost 5 bases, and 3 bases stayed unmatched.

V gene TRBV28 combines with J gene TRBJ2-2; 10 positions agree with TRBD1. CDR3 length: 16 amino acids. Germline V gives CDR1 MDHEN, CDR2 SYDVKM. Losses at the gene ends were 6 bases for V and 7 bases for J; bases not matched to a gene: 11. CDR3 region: CASRRLRDRGFGELFF. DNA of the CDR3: TGTGCCAGCAGGAGACTTCGGGACAGGGGTTTCGGGGAGCTGTTTTTT.

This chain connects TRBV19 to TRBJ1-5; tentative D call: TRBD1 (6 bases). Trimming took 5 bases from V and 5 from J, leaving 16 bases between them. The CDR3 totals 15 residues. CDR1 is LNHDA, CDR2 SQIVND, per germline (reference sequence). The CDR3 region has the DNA TGTGCCAGTAGTGGATATACAGGGTCCGATCAGCCCCAGCATTTT. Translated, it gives CASSGYTGSDQPQHF.

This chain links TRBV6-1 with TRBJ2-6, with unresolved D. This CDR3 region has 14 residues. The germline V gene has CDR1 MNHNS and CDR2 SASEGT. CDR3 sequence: CAAPPTSGANVLTF. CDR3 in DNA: TGTGCTGCGCCGCCTACCTCTGGGGCCAACGTCCTGACTTTC.

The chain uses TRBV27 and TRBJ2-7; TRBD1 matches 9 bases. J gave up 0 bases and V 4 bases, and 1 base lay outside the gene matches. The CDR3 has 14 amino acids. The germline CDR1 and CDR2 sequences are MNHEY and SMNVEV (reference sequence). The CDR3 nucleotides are TGTGCCAGCAGTTCGGGACAGGGCTCCTACGAGCAGTACTTC. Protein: CASSSGQGSYEQYF.

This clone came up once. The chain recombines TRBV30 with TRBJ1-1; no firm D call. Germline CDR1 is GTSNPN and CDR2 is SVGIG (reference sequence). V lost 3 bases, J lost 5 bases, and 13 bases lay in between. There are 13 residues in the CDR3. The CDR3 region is CAWRITTATEAFF. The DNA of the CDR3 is TGTGCCTGGAGAATCACGACTGCGACTGAAGCTTTCTTT.

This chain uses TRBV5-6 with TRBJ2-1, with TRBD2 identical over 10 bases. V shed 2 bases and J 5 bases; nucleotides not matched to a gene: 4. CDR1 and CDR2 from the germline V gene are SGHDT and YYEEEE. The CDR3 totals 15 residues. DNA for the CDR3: TGTGCCAGCAGCTTACTAGCGGGGCCGGACAATGAGCAGTTCTTC. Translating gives CASSLLAGPDNEQFF.